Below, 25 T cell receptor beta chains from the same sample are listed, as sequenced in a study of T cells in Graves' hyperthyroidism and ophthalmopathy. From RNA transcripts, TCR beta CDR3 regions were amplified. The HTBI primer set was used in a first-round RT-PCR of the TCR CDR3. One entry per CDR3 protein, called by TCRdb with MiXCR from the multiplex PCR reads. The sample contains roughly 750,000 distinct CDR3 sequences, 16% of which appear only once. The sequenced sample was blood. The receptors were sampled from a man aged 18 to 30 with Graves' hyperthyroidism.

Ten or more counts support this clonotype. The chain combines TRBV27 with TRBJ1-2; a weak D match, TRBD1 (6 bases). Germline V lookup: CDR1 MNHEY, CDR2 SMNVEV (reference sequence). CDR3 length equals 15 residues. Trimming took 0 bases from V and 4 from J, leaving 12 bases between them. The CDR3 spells CASSLSLGAGYGYTF. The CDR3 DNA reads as TGTGCCAGCAGTTTATCATTGGGGGCTGGCTATGGCTACACCTTC.

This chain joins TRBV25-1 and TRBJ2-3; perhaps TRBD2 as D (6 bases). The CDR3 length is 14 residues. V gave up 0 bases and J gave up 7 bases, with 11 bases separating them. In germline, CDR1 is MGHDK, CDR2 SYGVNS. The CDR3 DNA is TGTGCCAGCAGTGAATATGGCGGGGAATATACGCAGTATTTT. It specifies CASSEYGGEYTQYF.

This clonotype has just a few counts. CDR3 sequence reads: CSARLAGNTGELFF. The CDR3 DNA reads as TGCAGTGCTAGACTAGCGGGGAACACCGGGGAGCTGTTTTTT. This chain links TRBV20-1 with TRBJ2-2; 8 bases are shared with TRBD2. V dropped 2 bases and J dropped 1; count of bases not matched to a gene: 0. This CDR3 is 14 amino acids long. The germline gives CDR1 DFQATT, CDR2 SNEGSKA (reference sequence).

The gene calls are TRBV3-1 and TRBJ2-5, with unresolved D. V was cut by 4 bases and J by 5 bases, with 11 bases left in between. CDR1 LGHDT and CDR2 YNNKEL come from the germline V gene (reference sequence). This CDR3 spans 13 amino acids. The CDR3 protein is CASSPSIGETQYF. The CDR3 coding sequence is TGTGCCAGCAGCCCCTCTATAGGGGAGACCCAGTACTTC.

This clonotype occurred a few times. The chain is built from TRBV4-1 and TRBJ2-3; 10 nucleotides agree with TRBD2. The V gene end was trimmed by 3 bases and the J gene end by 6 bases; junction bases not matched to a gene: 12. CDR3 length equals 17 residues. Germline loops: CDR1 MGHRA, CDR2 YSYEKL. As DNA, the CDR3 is TGCGCCAGCAGCCAGCTAGCGGGAGTTCAGGCCGGCGATACGCAGTATTTT. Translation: CASSQLAGVQAGDTQYF.

The CDR3 DNA reads as TGTGCCAGCAGCTATTCCCGGGACAGGGCTTCTTCGGAGTTCGGGGGCTACACCTTC. Amino acids: CASSYSRDRASSEFGGYTF. The V call is TRBV7-9, the J call TRBJ1-2, with 9 bases identical to TRBD1. V lost 4 bases and J lost 8; bases outside the gene matches: 23. CDR1 is SEHNR and CDR2 is FQNEAQ in the germline V gene (reference sequence). CDR3 size: 19 residues.

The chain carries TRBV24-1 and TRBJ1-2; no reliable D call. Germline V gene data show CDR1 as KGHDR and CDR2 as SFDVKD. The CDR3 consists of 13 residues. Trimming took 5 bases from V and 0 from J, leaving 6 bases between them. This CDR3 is CATSAATNYGYTF. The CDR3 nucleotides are TGTGCCACCAGTGCGGCAACTAACTATGGCTACACCTTC.

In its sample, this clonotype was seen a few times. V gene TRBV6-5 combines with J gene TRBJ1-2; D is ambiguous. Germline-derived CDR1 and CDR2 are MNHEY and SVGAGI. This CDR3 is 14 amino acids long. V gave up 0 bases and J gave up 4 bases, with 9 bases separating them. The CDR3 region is CASSYSEGSYGYTF. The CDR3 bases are TGTGCCAGCAGTTACTCGGAGGGAAGCTATGGCTACACCTTC.

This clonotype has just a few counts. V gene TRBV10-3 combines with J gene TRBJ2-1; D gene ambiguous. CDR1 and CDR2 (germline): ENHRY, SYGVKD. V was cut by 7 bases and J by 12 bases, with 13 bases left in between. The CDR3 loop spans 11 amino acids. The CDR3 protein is CAITLTQLQFF. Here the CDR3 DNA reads TGTGCCATCACCCTAACTCAATTGCAGTTCTTC.

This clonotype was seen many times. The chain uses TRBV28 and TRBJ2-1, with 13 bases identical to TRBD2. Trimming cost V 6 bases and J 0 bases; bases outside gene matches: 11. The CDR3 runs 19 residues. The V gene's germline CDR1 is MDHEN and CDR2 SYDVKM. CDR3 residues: CASRTGLAGLMSSYNEQFF. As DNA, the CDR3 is TGTGCCAGCAGGACGGGACTAGCGGGACTGATGAGCTCCTACAATGAGCAGTTCTTC.

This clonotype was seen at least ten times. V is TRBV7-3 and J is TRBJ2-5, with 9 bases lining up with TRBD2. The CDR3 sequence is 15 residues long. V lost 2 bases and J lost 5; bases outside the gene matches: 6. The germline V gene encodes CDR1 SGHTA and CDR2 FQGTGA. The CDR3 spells CASSLGTSTTETQYF. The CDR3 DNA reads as TGTGCCAGCAGCTTAGGGACTAGCACTACGGAGACCCAGTACTTC. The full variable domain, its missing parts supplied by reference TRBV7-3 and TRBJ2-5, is GAGVSQTPSNKVTEKGKYVELRCDPISGHTALYWYRQSLGQGPEFLIYFQGTGAADDSGLPNDRFFAVRPEGSVSTLKIQRTERGDSAVYLCASSLGTSTTETQYFGPGTRLLVL.

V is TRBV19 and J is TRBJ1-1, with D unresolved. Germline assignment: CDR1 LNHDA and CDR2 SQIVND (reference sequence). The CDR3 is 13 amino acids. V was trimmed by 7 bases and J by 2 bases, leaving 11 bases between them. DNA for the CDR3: TGTGCCAGTAAGAGGCGGAGTAACACTGAAGCTTTCTTT. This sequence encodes CASKRRSNTEAFF.

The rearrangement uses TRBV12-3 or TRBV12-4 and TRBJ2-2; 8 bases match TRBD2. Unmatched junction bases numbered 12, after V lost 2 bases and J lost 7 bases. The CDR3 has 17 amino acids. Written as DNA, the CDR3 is TGTGCCAGCAGTTTATGGGTCTCGGGAGGGCCGAACGGGGAGCTGTTTTTT. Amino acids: CASSLWVSGGPNGELFF.

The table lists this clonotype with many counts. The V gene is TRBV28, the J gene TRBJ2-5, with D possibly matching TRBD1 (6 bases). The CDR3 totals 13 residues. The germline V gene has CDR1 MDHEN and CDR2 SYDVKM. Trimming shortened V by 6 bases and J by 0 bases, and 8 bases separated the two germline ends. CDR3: CASRGTYQETQYF. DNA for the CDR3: TGTGCCAGCAGGGGGACATACCAAGAGACCCAGTACTTC. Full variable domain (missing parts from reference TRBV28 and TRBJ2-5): DVKVTQSSRYLVKRTGEKVFLECVQDMDHENMFWYRQDPGLGLRLIYFSYDVKMKEKGDIPEGYSVSREKKERFSLILESASTNQTSMYLCASRGTYQETQYFGPGTRLLVL.

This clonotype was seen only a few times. CDR3: CASSARSGGRPSEAFF. In DNA, the CDR3 is TGTGCCAGCAGCGCAAGATCGGGGGGGAGGCCCTCTGAAGCTTTCTTT. The chain carries TRBV3-1 and TRBJ1-1; D possibly corresponds to TRBD1 (5 bases). The germline V gene encodes CDR1 LGHDT and CDR2 YNNKEL (reference sequence). V was trimmed by 5 bases and J by 6 bases, leaving 22 bases between them. The CDR3 is made up of 16 amino acids.

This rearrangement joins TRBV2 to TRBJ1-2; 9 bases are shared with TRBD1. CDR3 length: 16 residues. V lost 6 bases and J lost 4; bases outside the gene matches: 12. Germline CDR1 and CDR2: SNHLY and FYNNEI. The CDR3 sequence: CASRDRDRASGYGYTF. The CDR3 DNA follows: TGTGCCAGCAGGGACCGGGACAGGGCTTCGGGCTATGGCTACACCTTC.

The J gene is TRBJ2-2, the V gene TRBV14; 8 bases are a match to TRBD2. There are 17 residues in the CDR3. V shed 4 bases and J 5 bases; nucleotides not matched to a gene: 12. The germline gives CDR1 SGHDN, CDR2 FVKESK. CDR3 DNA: TGTGCCAGCAGCCCTCTGAGGTTAGCGGGGCCAACCGGGGAGCTGTTTTTT. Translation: CASSPLRLAGPTGELFF.

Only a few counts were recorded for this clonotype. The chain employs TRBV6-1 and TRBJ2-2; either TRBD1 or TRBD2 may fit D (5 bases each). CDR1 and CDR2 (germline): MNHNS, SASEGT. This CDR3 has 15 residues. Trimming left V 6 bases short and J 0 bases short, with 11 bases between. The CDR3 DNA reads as TGTGCCAGCAGAAGAGGGGATTCGAACACCGGGGAGCTGTTTTTT. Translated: CASRRGDSNTGELFF.

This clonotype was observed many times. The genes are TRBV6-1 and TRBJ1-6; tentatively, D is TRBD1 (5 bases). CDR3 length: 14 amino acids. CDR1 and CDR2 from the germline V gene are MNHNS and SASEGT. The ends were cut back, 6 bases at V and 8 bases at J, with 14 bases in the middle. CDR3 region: CASSPGPLHSPLHF. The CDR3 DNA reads TGTGCCAGCAGCCCGGGGCCATTGCATTCACCCCTCCACTTT.

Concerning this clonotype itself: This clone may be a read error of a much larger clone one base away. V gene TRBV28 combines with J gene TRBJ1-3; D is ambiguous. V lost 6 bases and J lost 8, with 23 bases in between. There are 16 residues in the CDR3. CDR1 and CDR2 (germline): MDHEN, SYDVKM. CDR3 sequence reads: CASSQTQVAPSDTIYF. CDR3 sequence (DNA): TGTGCCAGCAGCCAAACCCAGGTGGCACCCAGTGACACCATATATTTT. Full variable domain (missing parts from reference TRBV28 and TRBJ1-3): DVKVTQSSRYLVKRTGEKVFLECVQDMDHENMFWYRQDPGLGLRLIYFSYDVKMKEKGDIPEGYSVSREKKERFSLILESASTNQTSMYLCASSQTQVAPSDTIYFGEGSWLTVV.

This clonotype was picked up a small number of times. CDR3 protein: CASSSEGAPYEQYF. The CDR3 DNA reads TGCGCCAGCAGCTCAGAGGGGGCCCCCTACGAGCAGTACTTC. This chain links TRBV5-1 with TRBJ2-7; 7 bases map to TRBD1. CDR1 SGHRS and CDR2 YFSETQ come from the germline V gene. The V gene end was trimmed by 3 bases and the J gene end by 2 bases; junction bases not matched to a gene: 5. The CDR3 sequence is 14 residues long.

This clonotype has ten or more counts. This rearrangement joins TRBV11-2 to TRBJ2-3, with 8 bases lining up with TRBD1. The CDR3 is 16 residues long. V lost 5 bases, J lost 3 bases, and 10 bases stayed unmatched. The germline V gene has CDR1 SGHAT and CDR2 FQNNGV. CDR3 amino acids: CASSNEPGGITDTQYF. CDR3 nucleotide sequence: TGTGCCAGCAGCAATGAACCAGGGGGCATTACAGATACGCAGTATTTT. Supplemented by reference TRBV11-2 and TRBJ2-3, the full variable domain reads EAGVAQSPRYKIIEKRQSVAFWCNPISGHATLYWYQQILGQGPKLLIQFQNNGVVDDSQLPKDRFSAERLKGVDSTLKIQPAKLEDSAVYLCASSNEPGGITDTQYFGPGTRLTVL.

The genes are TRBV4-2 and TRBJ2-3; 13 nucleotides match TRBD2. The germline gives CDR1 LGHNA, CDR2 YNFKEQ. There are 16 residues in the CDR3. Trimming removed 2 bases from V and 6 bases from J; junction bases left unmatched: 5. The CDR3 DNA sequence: TGTGCCAGCAGCCAACAGGGGGGACTAGCGGGGGATACGCAGTATTTT. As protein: CASSQQGGLAGDTQYF.

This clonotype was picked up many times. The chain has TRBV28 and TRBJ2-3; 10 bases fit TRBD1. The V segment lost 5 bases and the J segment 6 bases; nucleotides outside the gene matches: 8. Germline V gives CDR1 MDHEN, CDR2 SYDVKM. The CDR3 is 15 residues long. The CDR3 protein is CASSGGDRGHDTQYF. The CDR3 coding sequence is TGTGCCAGCAGTGGGGGGGACAGGGGACATGATACGCAGTATTTT.

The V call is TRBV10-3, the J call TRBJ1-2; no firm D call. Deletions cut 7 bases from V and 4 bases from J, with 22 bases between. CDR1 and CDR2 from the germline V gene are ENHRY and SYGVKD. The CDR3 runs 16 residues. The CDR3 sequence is CAITSSLAGSLYGYTF. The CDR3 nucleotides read TGTGCCATCACCTCCTCCCTAGCCGGGAGTCTCTATGGCTACACCTTC.